This T cell receptor (beta chain) was captured by sequencing in a study of the immune and genomic landscape of osteosarcoma. Looking at the study overall: Poor-risk disease predominated: 73% to 75% unfavorable response, 60% to 70% deceased.

Osteosarcoma specimens were post-treatment primary, local recurrence and metastasis tumors from poor-prognosis patients. Overall study findings and caveats: A single dominant hyperexpanded clone appeared in 4 or 5 cases, each with <100 clonotypes. Clonality was benchmarked against external normal skin and healthy blood data.

Remarks on this clone: The antigen is unknown.

The protocol was immunoSEQ multiplex PCR, while the TCRdb copy is restricted to in-frame clones and leaves out a portion. The sample holds approximately 1,300 clones; around 79% are singletons and the top ten take 9.5%. The CDR3 runs 13 residues. The V end lost 0 bases, the J end lost 6 bases, and 5 bases lay between the germline ends. Germline-derived CDR1 and CDR2 are LNHNV and YYDKDF (reference sequence). The receptor was derived from a man aged 25-45 years with osteosarcoma. V gene TRBV15 combines with J gene TRBJ2-2; the D is unclear. The sequenced sample consisted of primary tumor tissue from the femur. CDR3 nucleotides: TGTGCCACCAGCAGAGATCCCCCCGGGGAGCTGTTTTTT. Its protein is CATSRDPPGELFF.